This T cell receptor (beta chain) was sequenced in a study of CD8 T cells in ankylosing spondylitis. To note about this clonotype: Its target is not known.

V was shortened by 2 bases and J by 0 bases, with 10 bases between the two germline ends. This CDR3 is built from 15 residues. TCRdb redid the calling of the 5' RACE reads with MiXCR, one entry per CDR3 protein. The sample lists 450,000 or so distinct CDR3 sequences, 25% to 30% occurring once. Broader study findings: Apparently characteristic of ankylosing spondylitis blood was a TCR beta motif (about 8 highly homologous variants). From matched ankylosing spondylitis synovial fluid, disease-linked clones were reportedly recovered at significantly enriched levels.

The sequence was collected from a male donor with ankylosing spondylitis. Sequenced: blood, either unsorted or a sorted T cell fraction (not recorded which). This chain uses TRBV12-3 or TRBV12-4 with TRBJ1-2, with D possibly TRBD1 on 6 matching bases. Here the CDR3 reads CASSLYRDSNYGYTF. The CDR3 nucleotides read TGTGCCAGCAGTTTATACAGGGACTCTAACTATGGCTACACCTTC.